This entry lists 28 T cell receptor beta chains sequenced from one sample in a study of spatial heterogeneity in lung cancer. The time point: blood at routine non-recurrence follow-up after resection. MiXCR was run by TCRdb on the 5' RACE reads, yielding one entry per CDR3 protein. Here the sample spans about 23,000 distinct CDR3 sequences, almost 10% being singletons. Sample: PBMCs, taken at follow-up. The receptors derive from a male donor with early-stage non-small cell lung cancer.

This clonotype was detected a few times. The CDR3 region is CSAPPGLAGEYNEQFF. CDR3 DNA: TGCAGTGCTCCCCCGGGACTAGCGGGGGAGTACAATGAGCAGTTCTTC. The V call is TRBV20-1, the J call TRBJ2-1, with 14 bases matching TRBD2. CDR3 length equals 16 residues. The trim removed 5 bases at V and 4 bases at J, leaving 7 bases unmatched. Per germline, CDR1 DFQATT and CDR2 SNEGSKA (reference sequence).

Only a few counts were recorded for this clonotype. It may be a read error: a sequence one base away is much more abundant. V is TRBV7-9 and J is TRBJ1-1; D might be TRBD1 (6 bases). Germline-derived CDR1 and CDR2 are SEHNR and FQNEAQ (reference sequence). Trimming removed 5 bases at V and 7 bases at J, with 14 bases between. CDR3 size: 13 residues. CDR3 nucleotide sequence: TGTGCCAGCAGCAATCAGGGGCATAATGAAGCTTTCTTT. Protein: CASSNQGHNEAFF.

Sample share makes this clonotype medium-sized. This rearrangement joins TRBV5-4 to TRBJ2-5, with D perhaps assigned TRBD1 or TRBD2 (5 bases each). Between the trimmed V and J ends, which lost 0 bases and 5 bases, there was a span of 8 bases. The CDR3 loop spans 13 amino acids. The germline CDR1 and CDR2 sequences are SGHNT and YYREEE (reference sequence). DNA for the CDR3: TGTGCCAGCAGCTTGGTAGGGGACGAGACCCAGTACTTC. Translating gives CASSLVGDETQYF.

CDR3 sequence (DNA): TGTGCCAGCAGCTTACAGGCCACAGAGGGGGAGCAGTACTTC. This codes for CASSLQATEGEQYF. The chain has TRBV11-2 and TRBJ2-7, with D tentatively TRBD1 or TRBD2 (5 bases each). V lost 2 bases to trimming and J lost 7 bases, with 15 bases between them. The CDR3 spans 14 residues. Germline-derived CDR1 and CDR2 are SGHAT and FQNNGV.

This clonotype showed up many times. The chain is built from TRBV6-6 and TRBJ2-3; 7 nucleotides match TRBD2. CDR1 and CDR2 from the germline V gene are MNHNY and SVGAGI (reference sequence). Trimming removed 7 bases from V and 0 bases from J; junction bases left unmatched: 10. The CDR3 runs 16 residues. The DNA of the CDR3 is TGTGCCAGCAAACGGGGGGTCCGGACTAGCACAGATACGCAGTATTTT. The encoded protein is CASKRGVRTSTDTQYF.

The genes are TRBV6-2 or TRBV6-3 and TRBJ2-5, with D tentatively TRBD1 (5 bases). The germline V gene has CDR1 MNHEY and CDR2 SVGEGT. V lost 7 bases and J lost 3, with 12 bases in between. The CDR3 contains 13 residues. Here the CDR3 reads CASTRKGKETQYF. DNA of the CDR3: TGTGCCAGCACGCGGAAGGGGAAAGAGACCCAGTACTTC.

The sample holds many counts of this clonotype. The chain uses TRBV3-1 and TRBJ2-3; D is tentatively TRBD1 or TRBD2 (5 bases each). V gave up 4 bases and J gave up 2 bases, with 13 bases separating them. CDR1 is LGHDT, CDR2 YNNKEL, per germline (reference sequence). The CDR3 runs to 15 residues. The CDR3 is CASSRYLGTTDTQYF. The CDR3 DNA reads as TGTGCCAGCAGCCGCTACCTGGGGACCACAGATACGCAGTATTTT.

The V and J genes are TRBV7-9 and TRBJ2-5; D unresolved. Germline loops: CDR1 SEHNR, CDR2 FQNEAQ (reference sequence). The V end was cut by 6 bases, the J end by 4 bases, with 12 bases between. The CDR3 spans 13 residues. The CDR3 region has the DNA TGTGCCAGCAGGTCCGCCTGGATAGAGACCCAGTACTTC. It yields the protein CASRSAWIETQYF.

This clonotype occurred many times. The chain combines TRBV2 with TRBJ1-5, with 8 bases matching TRBD1. J was trimmed by 0 bases and V by 7 bases; bases with no gene match: 17. This CDR3 has 19 amino acids. CDR1 SNHLY and CDR2 FYNNEI come from the germline V gene. The CDR3 loop is CASTEDSSFGTGSNQPQHF. CDR3 DNA: TGTGCCAGCACCGAGGATAGTTCTTTTGGGACAGGTAGCAATCAGCCCCAGCATTTT.

This clonotype is labeled medium-sized. The chain links TRBV14 to TRBJ1-5, with 7 bases identical to TRBD1. Germline CDR1 reads SGHDN; CDR2 reads FVKESK. Trimming removed 0 bases from V and 3 bases from J; junction bases left unmatched: 5. The CDR3 length is 16 residues. CDR3 DNA sequence: TGTGCCAGCAGCCAAGAAGGGGGCAGGGTCAATCAGCCCCAGCATTTT. Translating it yields CASSQEGGRVNQPQHF.

This clonotype came up a few times. The rearrangement links TRBV18 to TRBJ1-1, with D hard to call. The CDR3 runs 13 residues. Trimming stripped 5 bases from V and 4 bases from J, with 11 bases between. The V gene's germline CDR1 is KGHSH and CDR2 LQKENI. The DNA for the CDR3 is TGTGCCAGCTCATCCTCTGGAAGCACTGAAGCTTTCTTT. Translating it yields CASSSSGSTEAFF.

There are many counts of this clonotype. The V gene is TRBV11-3, the J gene TRBJ1-1; D ambiguous. The CDR3 is made up of 13 amino acids. Per germline, CDR1 SGHNT and CDR2 YENEEA. Trimming pared 4 bases from V and 7 bases from J, leaving 13 bases between. CDR3 region: CASSWGAGSEAFF. In nucleotides, the CDR3 is TGTGCCAGCAGCTGGGGAGCGGGCAGTGAAGCTTTCTTT. The full variable domain, with the rest looked up from reference TRBV11-3 and TRBJ1-1, is EAGVVQSPRYKIIEKKQPVAFWCNPISGHNTLYWYLQNLGQGPELLIRYENEEAVDDSQLPKDRFSAERLKGVDSTLKIQPAELGDSAVYLCASSWGAGSEAFFGQGTRLTVV.

The CDR3 is CASSFWGGDEQYF. CDR3 DNA sequence: TGTGCCAGCAGTTTTTGGGGTGGCGACGAGCAGTACTTC. J is TRBJ2-7 and V is TRBV28; no reliable D call. CDR1 MDHEN and CDR2 SYDVKM come from the germline V gene. The V end lost 3 bases, the J end lost 5 bases, and 11 bases lay between the germline ends. CDR3 size: 13 residues.

This clonotype was found many times. The chain combines TRBV20-1 with TRBJ1-5; D is uncertain. Germline CDR1 DFQATT, CDR2 SNEGSKA (reference sequence). V lost 5 bases and J 10 bases, leaving 15 bases between the germline ends. The CDR3 spans 12 residues. For the CDR3, the DNA is TGCAGTGCTGGGTCTATCACGAGTCCCCAGCATTTT. Translation gives CSAGSITSPQHF.

This clonotype was counted ten times or more. V and J are TRBV6-2 or TRBV6-3 and TRBJ2-1; 8 bases agree with TRBD1. V trimming: 6 bases; J trimming: 6 bases; junction bases outside the gene matches: 10. Germline CDR1 and CDR2: MNHEY and SVGEGT. This CDR3 is built from 15 residues. The CDR3 spells CASSHPDRAGNEQFF. CDR3 DNA: TGTGCCAGCAGCCACCCGGACAGGGCTGGCAATGAGCAGTTCTTC.

This clonotype occurred many times. The genes are TRBV6-6 and TRBJ2-7, with 8 bases that match TRBD1. This CDR3 has 17 residues. CDR1 and CDR2 (germline): MNHNY, SVGAGI (reference sequence). Trimming cost V 7 bases and J 0 bases; bases outside gene matches: 14. The CDR3 loop is CASTPRPPGQVSYEQYF. CDR3 sequence (DNA): TGTGCCAGCACCCCGCGACCCCCGGGACAGGTCTCCTACGAGCAGTACTTC.

This clonotype was counted a few times. This rearrangement joins TRBV18 to TRBJ2-6, with D possibly TRBD1 on 6 matching bases. The CDR3 runs to 15 residues. The germline gives CDR1 KGHSH, CDR2 LQKENI. The V gene lost 6 bases and the J gene lost 2 bases, with 11 bases spanning the gap. CDR3 nucleotides: TGTGCCAGCTCCCCCAACAGGGCTGGGGCCAACGTCCTGACTTTC. It is translated as CASSPNRAGANVLTF.

As to this clonotype: One base away lies a much larger clone, so this may be a sequencing read error. This chain uses TRBV20-1 with TRBJ2-3, with 7 positions matching TRBD1. J lost 4 bases, V lost 0 bases, and 10 bases had no gene match. Looked up from germline, CDR1 is DFQATT and CDR2 is SNEGSKA (reference sequence). The CDR3 totals 16 residues. For the CDR3, the DNA is TGCAGTGCTAGAGATCTACGGGACAGTGTCGCAGATACGCAGTATTTT. Encoded protein: CSARDLRDSVADTQYF.

This clonotype was counted a few times. The chain uses TRBV18 and TRBJ1-4, with TRBD1 as a possible D gene (6 bases). V was trimmed by 3 bases and J by 4 bases, leaving 15 bases between them. The CDR3 totals 16 residues. Per the germline V gene, CDR1 is KGHSH and CDR2 is LQKENI. CDR3 coding DNA: TGTGCCAGCTCACCCACCCCCCAGGGGATTAATGAAAAACTGTTTTTT. It translates to CASSPTPQGINEKLFF. The entire variable domain, with the rest obtained from reference TRBV18 and TRBJ1-4, is as follows: NAGVMQNPRHLVRRRGQEARLRCSPMKGHSHVYWYRQLPEEGLKFMVYLQKENIIDESGMPKERFSAEFPKEGPSILRIQQVVRGDSAAYFCASSPTPQGINEKLFFGSGTQLSVL.

Ten or more counts support this clonotype. The CDR3 DNA reads as TGTGCCAGCAGACCCTGGGCAGGACTGAACACTGAAGCTTTCTTT. This gives the protein CASRPWAGLNTEAFF. The rearrangement uses TRBV27 and TRBJ1-1; D call uncertain. The V end lost 6 bases, the J end lost 0 bases, and 14 bases lay between the germline ends. This CDR3 spans 15 amino acids. The germline V gene has CDR1 MNHEY and CDR2 SMNVEV (reference sequence).

In its sample, this clonotype ranks as medium-sized. This sequence joins TRBV6-2 or TRBV6-3 and TRBJ1-1; D is ambiguous. Trimming stripped 0 bases from V and 4 bases from J, with 6 bases between. Germline V gene data show CDR1 as MNHEY and CDR2 as SVGEGT. This CDR3 is 13 amino acids long. The DNA for the CDR3 is TGTGCCAGCAGTTACTCGAGTTTCACTGAAGCTTTCTTT. It yields the protein CASSYSSFTEAFF.

This clonotype was detected many times. V is TRBV28 and J is TRBJ1-5; 12 bases are shared with TRBD1. The J segment lost 5 bases and the V segment lost 7 bases, leaving 6 bases of the junction unmatched. In germline, CDR1 is MDHEN, CDR2 SYDVKM. The CDR3 covers 15 residues. Written as DNA, the CDR3 is TGTGCCAGCAACCCCGGGACAGGGGGCTATCAGCCCCAGCATTTT. As protein: CASNPGTGGYQPQHF.

This clonotype was observed a few times. This chain uses TRBV20-1 with TRBJ2-4, with D perhaps TRBD1 (6 bases). Germline values: CDR1 DFQATT, CDR2 SNEGSKA (reference sequence). V shed 1 base and J shed 1 base, with 17 bases lying between them. The CDR3 has 17 residues. CDR3 amino acids: CSARGAPGDGAKNIQYF. The CDR3 region has the DNA TGCAGTGCTAGAGGGGCCCCAGGGGATGGGGCCAAAAACATTCAGTACTTC.

This chain connects TRBV19 to TRBJ1-5, with a possible D match to TRBD1 (5 bases). The CDR3 contains 13 residues. V shed 4 bases and J shed 7 bases, with 11 bases lying between them. Germline V lookup: CDR1 LNHDA, CDR2 SQIVND (reference sequence). The CDR3 DNA is TGTGCCAGTAGTACTCAGGGTACGCAGCCCCAGCATTTT. Its protein is CASSTQGTQPQHF.

This rearrangement joins TRBV12-3 or TRBV12-4 to TRBJ2-3; D unresolved. V lost 1 base and J lost 4, with 6 bases in between. This CDR3 contains 13 residues. CDR3 protein: CASSLVFPDTQYF. The DNA for the CDR3 is TGTGCCAGCAGTTTAGTGTTCCCAGATACGCAGTATTTT.

This clonotype has at least ten counts. The rearrangement links TRBV18 to TRBJ2-1; D is unclear. The V gene's germline CDR1 is KGHSH and CDR2 LQKENI. CDR3 length equals 14 residues. Between the trimmed V and J ends, which lost 3 bases and 3 bases, there was a span of 9 bases. In DNA, the CDR3 is TGTGCCAGCTCACCCTCGAGGAACTACAATGAGCAGTTCTTC. Encoded protein: CASSPSRNYNEQFF.

The sample holds a few counts of this clonotype. The genes are TRBV4-1 and TRBJ1-3, with a weak D call TRBD1 (5 bases). Germline lookup yields CDR1 MGHRA and CDR2 YSYEKL. CDR3 size: 16 residues. The germline V and J ends were trimmed by 1 base and 2 bases, with 12 bases remaining between them. CDR3 DNA sequence: TGCGCCAGCAGCCAAGTAGGCAGGGAAACTGGAAACACCATATATTTT. Protein sequence: CASSQVGRETGNTIYF.

V and J are TRBV20-1 and TRBJ2-7, with D maybe TRBD2 (6 bases). Per the germline V gene, CDR1 is DFQATT and CDR2 is SNEGSKA (reference sequence). This CDR3 has 15 amino acids. This chain's CDR3 is CSAIPPGLSSYEQYF. CDR3 DNA sequence: TGCAGCGCGATCCCCCCGGGACTGAGCTCCTACGAGCAGTACTTC.